The clone carrying this TCR beta chain has ten or more counts. What it recognizes is unknown. Researchers made TCR beta libraries by using iRepertoire HTBI primers and running Arm-PCR on CDR3 regions. Study processing details: The identification of under 65 TRBV and over eleven TRBJ segments was made across samples. From the multiplex PCR reads, TCRdb called clonotypes with MiXCR, one entry per CDR3 protein. The V and J calls come from TCRdb's annotation, not from the publication. The sample has 300,000 to 500,000 distinct CDR3 sequences; less than 25% are singletons. As for time point: persistent/refractory GD, antithyroid drugs over 5 years with positive TRAb. PBMC-extracted RNA yielded the TCR library. CDR1 and CDR2 (germline): SGHVS, FQNEAQ. The length of the CDR3 is 15 residues. V was pared by 5 bases and J by 5 bases, with 9 bases of the junction left unmatched. These data originate in a study of regulatory T cells in long-lasting Graves disease. The study's findings and limits: Persistent Graves' patients had lower TCR diversity than newly diagnosed ones.

This clonotype was sampled from a female donor with Graves disease. The specimen comprised peripheral blood mononuclear cells (PBMCs), sampled when the disease was refractory, from a patient treated with antithyroid drugs. The chain carries TRBV7-8 and TRBJ1-1; 9 nucleotides match TRBD1. The CDR3 is CASSREQGAGTEAFF. CDR3 DNA: TGTGCCAGCAGCAGGGAACAGGGGGCGGGAACTGAAGCTTTCTTT. Full variable domain (outside the CDR3, taken from reference TRBV7-8 and TRBJ1-1): GAGVSQSPRYKVAKRGQDVALRCDPISGHVSLFWYQQALGQGPEFLTYFQNEAQLDKSGLPSDRFFAERPEGSVSTLKIQRTQQEDSAVYLCASSREQGAGTEAFFGQGTRLTVV.